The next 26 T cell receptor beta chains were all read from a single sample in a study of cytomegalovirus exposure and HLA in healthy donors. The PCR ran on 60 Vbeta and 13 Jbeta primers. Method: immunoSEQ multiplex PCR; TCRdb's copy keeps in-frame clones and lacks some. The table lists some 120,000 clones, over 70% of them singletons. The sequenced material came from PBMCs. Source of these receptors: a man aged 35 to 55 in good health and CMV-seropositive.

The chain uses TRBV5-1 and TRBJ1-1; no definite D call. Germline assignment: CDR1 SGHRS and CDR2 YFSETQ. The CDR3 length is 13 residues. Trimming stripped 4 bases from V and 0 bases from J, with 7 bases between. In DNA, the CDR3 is TGCGCCAGCAGCCAGACTTTGAACACTGAAGCTTTCTTT. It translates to CASSQTLNTEAFF. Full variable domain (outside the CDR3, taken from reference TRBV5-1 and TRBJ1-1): KAGVTQTPRYLIKTRGQQVTLSCSPISGHRSVSWYQQTPGQGLQFLFEYFSETQRNKGNFPGRFSGRQFSNSRSEMNVSTLELGDSALYLCASSQTLNTEAFFGQGTRLTVV.

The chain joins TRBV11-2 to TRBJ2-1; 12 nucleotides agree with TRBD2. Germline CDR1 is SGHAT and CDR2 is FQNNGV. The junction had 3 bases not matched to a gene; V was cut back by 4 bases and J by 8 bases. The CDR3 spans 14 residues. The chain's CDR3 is CASSSSGGVDEQFF. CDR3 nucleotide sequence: TGTGCCAGCAGCTCTAGCGGGGGGGTCGATGAGCAGTTCTTC. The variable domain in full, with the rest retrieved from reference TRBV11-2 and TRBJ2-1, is EAGVAQSPRYKIIEKRQSVAFWCNPISGHATLYWYQQILGQGPKLLIQFQNNGVVDDSQLPKDRFSAERLKGVDSTLKIQPAKLEDSAVYLCASSSSGGVDEQFFGPGTRLTVL.

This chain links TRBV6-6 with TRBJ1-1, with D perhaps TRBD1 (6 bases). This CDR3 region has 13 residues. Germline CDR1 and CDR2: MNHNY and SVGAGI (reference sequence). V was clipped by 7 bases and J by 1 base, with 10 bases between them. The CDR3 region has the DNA TGTGCCAGCACAATCAGGGGGAACACTGAAGCTTTCTTT. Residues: CASTIRGNTEAFF.

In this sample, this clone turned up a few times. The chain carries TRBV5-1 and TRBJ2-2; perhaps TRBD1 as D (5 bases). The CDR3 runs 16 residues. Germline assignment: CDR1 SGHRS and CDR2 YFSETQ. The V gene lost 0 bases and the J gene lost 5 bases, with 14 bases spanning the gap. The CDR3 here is CASSLELRASTGELFF. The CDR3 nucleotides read TGCGCCAGCAGCTTGGAGCTCAGGGCGAGTACCGGGGAGCTGTTTTTT.

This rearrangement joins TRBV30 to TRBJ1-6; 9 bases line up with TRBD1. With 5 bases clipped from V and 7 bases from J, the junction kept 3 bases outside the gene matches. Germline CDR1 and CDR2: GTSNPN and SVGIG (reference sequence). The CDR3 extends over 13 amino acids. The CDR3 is CAWGTGPNSPLHF. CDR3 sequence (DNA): TGTGCCTGGGGGACAGGGCCCAATTCACCCCTCCACTTT.

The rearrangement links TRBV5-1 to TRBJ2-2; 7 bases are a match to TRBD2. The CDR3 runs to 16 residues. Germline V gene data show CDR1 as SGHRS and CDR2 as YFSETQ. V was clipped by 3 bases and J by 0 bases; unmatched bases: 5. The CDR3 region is CASSSSGATNTGELFF. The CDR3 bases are TGCGCCAGCAGCTCTAGCGGCGCTACGAACACCGGGGAGCTGTTTTTT. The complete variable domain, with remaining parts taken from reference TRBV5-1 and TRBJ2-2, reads KAGVTQTPRYLIKTRGQQVTLSCSPISGHRSVSWYQQTPGQGLQFLFEYFSETQRNKGNFPGRFSGRQFSNSRSEMNVSTLELGDSALYLCASSSSGATNTGELFFGEGSRLTVL.

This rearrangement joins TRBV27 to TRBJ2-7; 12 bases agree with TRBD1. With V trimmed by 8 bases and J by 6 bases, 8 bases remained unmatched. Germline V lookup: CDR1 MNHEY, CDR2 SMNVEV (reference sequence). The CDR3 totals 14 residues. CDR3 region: CASRIGDRGPEQYF. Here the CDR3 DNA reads TGTGCCAGCCGGATCGGGGACAGGGGGCCCGAGCAGTACTTC.

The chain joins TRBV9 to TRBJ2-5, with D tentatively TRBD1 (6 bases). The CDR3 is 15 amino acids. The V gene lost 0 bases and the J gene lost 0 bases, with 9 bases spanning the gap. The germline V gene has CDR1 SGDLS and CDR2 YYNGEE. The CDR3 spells CASSVEGVDQETQYF. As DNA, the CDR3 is TGTGCCAGCAGCGTAGAGGGGGTGGACCAAGAGACCCAGTACTTC. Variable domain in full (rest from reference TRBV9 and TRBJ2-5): DSGVTQTPKHLITATGQRVTLRCSPRSGDLSVYWYQQSLDQGLQFLIQYYNGEERAKGNILERFSAQQFPDLHSELNLSSLELGDSALYFCASSVEGVDQETQYFGPGTRLLVL.

In DNA form, the CDR3 reads TGTGCCAGCAGCGGAGGGGGACTAGCGGGCGTCACAGATACGCAGTATTTT. Translated, it gives CASSGGGLAGVTDTQYF. The V gene is TRBV9, the J gene TRBJ2-3; 12 positions match TRBD2. Germline CDR1 is SGDLS and CDR2 is YYNGEE. Germline trimming cut 3 bases from V and 2 bases from J; bases unmatched to any gene: 7. CDR3 length: 17 residues.

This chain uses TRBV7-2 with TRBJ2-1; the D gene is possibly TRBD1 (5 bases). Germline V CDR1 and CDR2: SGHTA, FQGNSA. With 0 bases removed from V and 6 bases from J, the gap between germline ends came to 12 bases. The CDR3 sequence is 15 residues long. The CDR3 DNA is TGTGCCAGCAGCTTAGCGCTGGGGCACGGCAATGAGCAGTTCTTC. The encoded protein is CASSLALGHGNEQFF.

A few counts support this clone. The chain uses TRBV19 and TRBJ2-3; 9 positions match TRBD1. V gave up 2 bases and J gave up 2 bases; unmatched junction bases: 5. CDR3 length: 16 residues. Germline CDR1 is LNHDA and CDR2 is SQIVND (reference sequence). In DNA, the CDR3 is TGTGCCAGTAGTATAAATCGGGACAGGGCCACAGATACGCAGTATTTT. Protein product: CASSINRDRATDTQYF.

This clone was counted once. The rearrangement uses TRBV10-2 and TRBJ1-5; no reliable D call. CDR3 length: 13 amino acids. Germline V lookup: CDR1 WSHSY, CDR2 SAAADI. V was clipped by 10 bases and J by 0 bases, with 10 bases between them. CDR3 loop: CATKESSNQPQHF. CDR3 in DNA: TGCGCCACCAAGGAGAGTAGCAATCAGCCCCAGCATTTT.

The DNA of the CDR3 is TGCGCCAGCGGTAGGGGCGACACCGGGGAGCTGTTTTTT. It encodes CASGRGDTGELFF. This chain joins TRBV5-1 and TRBJ2-2; D may be TRBD1 (5 bases). The CDR3 runs 13 residues. Germline V lookup: CDR1 SGHRS, CDR2 YFSETQ. Deletions cut 7 bases from V and 3 bases from J, with 10 bases between. The entire variable domain, with the rest obtained from reference TRBV5-1 and TRBJ2-2, is as follows: KAGVTQTPRYLIKTRGQQVTLSCSPISGHRSVSWYQQTPGQGLQFLFEYFSETQRNKGNFPGRFSGRQFSNSRSEMNVSTLELGDSALYLCASGRGDTGELFFGEGSRLTVL.

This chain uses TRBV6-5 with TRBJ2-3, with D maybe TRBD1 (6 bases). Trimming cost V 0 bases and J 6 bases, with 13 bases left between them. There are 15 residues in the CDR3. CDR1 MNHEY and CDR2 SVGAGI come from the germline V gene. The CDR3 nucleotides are TGTGCCAGCAGTTACTCGATAACAGGGAAGGATACGCAGTATTTT. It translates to CASSYSITGKDTQYF.

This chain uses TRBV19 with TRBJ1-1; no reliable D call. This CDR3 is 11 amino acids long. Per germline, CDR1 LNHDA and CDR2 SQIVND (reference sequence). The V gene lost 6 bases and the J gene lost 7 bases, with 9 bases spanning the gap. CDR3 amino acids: CASRGWIEAFF. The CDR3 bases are TGTGCCAGTAGGGGCTGGATTGAAGCTTTCTTT.

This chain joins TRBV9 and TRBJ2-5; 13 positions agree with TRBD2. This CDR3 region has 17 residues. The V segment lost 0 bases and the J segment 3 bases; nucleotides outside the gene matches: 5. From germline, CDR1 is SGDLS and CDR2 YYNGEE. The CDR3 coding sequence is TGTGCCAGCAGCGTAGGACTAGCGGGAGGAGAAGAAGAGACCCAGTACTTC. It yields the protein CASSVGLAGGEEETQYF.

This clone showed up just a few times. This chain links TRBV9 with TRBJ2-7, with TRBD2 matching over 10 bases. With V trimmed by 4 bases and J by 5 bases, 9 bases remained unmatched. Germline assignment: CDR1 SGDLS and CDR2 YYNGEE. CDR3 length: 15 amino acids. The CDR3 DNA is TGTGCCAGCAGCCCCCAAGCGGGAGGGCACGACGAGCAGTACTTC. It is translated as CASSPQAGGHDEQYF.

CDR3 sequence: CASSPGQSASYNEQFF. The CDR3, as DNA: TGTGCCAGCAGCCCGGGACAGAGTGCGAGCTACAATGAGCAGTTCTTC. The chain carries TRBV5-6 and TRBJ2-1; the match to TRBD1 covers 7 bases. Germline V gives CDR1 SGHDT, CDR2 YYEEEE. This CDR3 has 16 amino acids. V was clipped by 4 bases and J by 3 bases; unmatched bases: 10. The variable domain in full, completed from reference TRBV5-6 and TRBJ2-1, reads DAGVTQSPTHLIKTRGQQVTLRCSPKSGHDTVSWYQQALGQGPQFIFQYYEEEERQRGNFPDRFSGHQFPNYSSELNVNALLLGDSALYLCASSPGQSASYNEQFFGPGTRLTVL.

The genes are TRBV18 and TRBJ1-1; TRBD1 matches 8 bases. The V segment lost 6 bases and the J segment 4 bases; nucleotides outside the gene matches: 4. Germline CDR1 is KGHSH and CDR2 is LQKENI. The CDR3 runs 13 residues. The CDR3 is CASSTTGGTEAFF. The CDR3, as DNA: TGTGCCAGCTCTACCACAGGGGGCACTGAAGCTTTCTTT.

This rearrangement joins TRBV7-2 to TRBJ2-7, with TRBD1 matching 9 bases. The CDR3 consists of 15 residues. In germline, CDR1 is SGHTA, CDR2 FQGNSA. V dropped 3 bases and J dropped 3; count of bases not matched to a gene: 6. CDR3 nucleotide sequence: TGTGCCAGCAGCTTGGGGACAGGGAAGGGCTACGAGCAGTACTTC. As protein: CASSLGTGKGYEQYF.

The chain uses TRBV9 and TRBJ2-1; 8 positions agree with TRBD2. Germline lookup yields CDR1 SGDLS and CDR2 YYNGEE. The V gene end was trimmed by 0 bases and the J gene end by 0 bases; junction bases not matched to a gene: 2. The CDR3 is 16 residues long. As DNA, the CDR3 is TGTGCCAGCAGCGTAGGCGGGGGGAGCTCCTACAATGAGCAGTTCTTC. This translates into CASSVGGGSSYNEQFF.

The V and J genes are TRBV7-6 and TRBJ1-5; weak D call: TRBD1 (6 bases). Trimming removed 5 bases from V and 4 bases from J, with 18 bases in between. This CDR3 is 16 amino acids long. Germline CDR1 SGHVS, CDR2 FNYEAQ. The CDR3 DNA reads TGTGCCAGCAGCCCCCTCCGAGGGGGGGAGAATCAGCCCCAGCATTTT. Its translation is CASSPLRGGENQPQHF. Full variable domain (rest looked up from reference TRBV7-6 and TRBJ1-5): GAGVSQSPRYKVTKRGQDVALRCDPISGHVSLYWYRQALGQGPEFLTYFNYEAQQDKSGLPNDRFSAERPEGSISTLTIQRTEQRDSAMYRCASSPLRGGENQPQHFGDGTRLSIL.

CDR3 protein: CASRSLAGGPDTQYF. As DNA, the CDR3 is TGTGCCAGCAGGTCCCTGGCGGGGGGGCCGGATACGCAGTATTTT. The chain uses TRBV11-2 and TRBJ2-3; the match to TRBD2 covers 9 bases. The CDR3 covers 15 residues. CDR1 is SGHAT, CDR2 FQNNGV, per germline. V dropped 6 bases and J dropped 6; count of bases not matched to a gene: 10.

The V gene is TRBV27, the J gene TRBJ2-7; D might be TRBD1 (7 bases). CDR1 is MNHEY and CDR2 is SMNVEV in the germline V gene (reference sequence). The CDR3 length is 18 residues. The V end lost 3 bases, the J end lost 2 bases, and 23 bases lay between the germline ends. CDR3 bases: TGTGCCAGCAGTTTTGCAGAGCGGCAGGGGGGTTATACCTACGAGCAGTACTTC. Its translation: CASSFAERQGGYTYEQYF.

Here the CDR3 DNA reads TGTGCCAGCAGCTTCGGTAGCGGGAACGCAGGGATTGGGGATACGCAGTATTTT. This codes for CASSFGSGNAGIGDTQYF. The J gene is TRBJ2-3, the V gene TRBV5-4; TRBD2 matches at 8 bases. The J segment lost 6 bases and the V segment lost 2 bases, leaving 17 bases of the junction unmatched. CDR3 size: 18 residues. CDR1 is SGHNT, CDR2 YYREEE, per germline (reference sequence).

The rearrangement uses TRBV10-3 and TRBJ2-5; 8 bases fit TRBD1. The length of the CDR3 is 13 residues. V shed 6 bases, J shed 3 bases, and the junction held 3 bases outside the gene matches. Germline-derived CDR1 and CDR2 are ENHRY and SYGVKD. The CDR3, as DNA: TGTGCCATCAGCGGGACAGGAAAAGAGACCCAGTACTTC. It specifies CAISGTGKETQYF.